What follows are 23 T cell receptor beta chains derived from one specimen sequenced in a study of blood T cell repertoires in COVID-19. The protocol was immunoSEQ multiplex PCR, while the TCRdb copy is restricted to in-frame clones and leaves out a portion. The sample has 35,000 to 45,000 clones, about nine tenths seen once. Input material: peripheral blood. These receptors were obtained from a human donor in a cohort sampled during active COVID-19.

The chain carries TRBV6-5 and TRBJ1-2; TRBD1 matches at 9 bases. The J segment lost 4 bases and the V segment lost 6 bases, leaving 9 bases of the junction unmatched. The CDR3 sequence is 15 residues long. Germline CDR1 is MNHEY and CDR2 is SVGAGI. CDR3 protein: CASRGPQGAIYGYTF. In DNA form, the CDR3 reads TGTGCCAGCAGGGGACCACAGGGGGCAATCTATGGCTACACCTTC.

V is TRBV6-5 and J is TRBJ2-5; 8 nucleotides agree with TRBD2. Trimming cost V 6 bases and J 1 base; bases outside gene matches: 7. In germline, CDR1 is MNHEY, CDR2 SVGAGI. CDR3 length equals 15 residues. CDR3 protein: CASRPQLAAQETQYF. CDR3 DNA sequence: TGTGCCAGCAGGCCCCAACTAGCGGCCCAAGAGACCCAGTACTTC.

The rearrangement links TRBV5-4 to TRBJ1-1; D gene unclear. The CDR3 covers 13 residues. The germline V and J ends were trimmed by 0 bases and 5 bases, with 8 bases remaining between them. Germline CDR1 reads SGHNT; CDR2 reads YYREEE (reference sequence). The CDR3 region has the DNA TGTGCCAGCAGCTTGGCAGGTGAGACTGAAGCTTTCTTT. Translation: CASSLAGETEAFF.

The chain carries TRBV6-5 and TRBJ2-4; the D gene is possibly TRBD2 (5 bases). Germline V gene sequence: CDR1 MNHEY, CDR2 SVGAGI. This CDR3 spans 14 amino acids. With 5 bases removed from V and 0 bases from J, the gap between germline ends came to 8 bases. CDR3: CASSRTLAKNIQYF. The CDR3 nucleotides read TGTGCCAGCAGTAGGACTCTAGCCAAAAACATTCAGTACTTC.

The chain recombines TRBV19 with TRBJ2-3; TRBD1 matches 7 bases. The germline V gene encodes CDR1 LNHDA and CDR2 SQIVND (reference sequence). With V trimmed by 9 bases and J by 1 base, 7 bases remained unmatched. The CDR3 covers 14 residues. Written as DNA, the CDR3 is TGTGCCAGGATATCCGGGACAGGCACAGATACGCAGTATTTT. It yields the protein CARISGTGTDTQYF.

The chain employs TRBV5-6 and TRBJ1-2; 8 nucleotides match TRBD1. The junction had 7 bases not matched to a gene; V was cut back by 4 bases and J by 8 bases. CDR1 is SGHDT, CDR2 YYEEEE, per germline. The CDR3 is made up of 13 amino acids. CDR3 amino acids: CASSLGQGEGYTF. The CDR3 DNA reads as TGTGCCAGCAGCCTAGGACAGGGAGAAGGCTACACCTTC. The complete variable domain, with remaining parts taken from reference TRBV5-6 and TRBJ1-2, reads DAGVTQSPTHLIKTRGQQVTLRCSPKSGHDTVSWYQQALGQGPQFIFQYYEEEERQRGNFPDRFSGHQFPNYSSELNVNALLLGDSALYLCASSLGQGEGYTFGSGTRLTVV.

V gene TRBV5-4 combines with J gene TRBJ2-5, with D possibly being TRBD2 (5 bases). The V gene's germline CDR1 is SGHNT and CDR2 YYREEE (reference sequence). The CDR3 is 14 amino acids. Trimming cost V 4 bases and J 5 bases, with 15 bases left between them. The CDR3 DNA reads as TGTGCCAGCAGCACTAATCGGGAAAGGGAGACCCAGTACTTC. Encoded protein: CASSTNRERETQYF.

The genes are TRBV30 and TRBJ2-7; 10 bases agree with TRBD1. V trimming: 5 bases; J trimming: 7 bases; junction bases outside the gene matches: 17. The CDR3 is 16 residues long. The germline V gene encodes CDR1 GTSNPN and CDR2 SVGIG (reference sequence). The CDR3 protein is CAWGVLNVDRGQEQYF. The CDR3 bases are TGTGCCTGGGGCGTTTTAAACGTAGACAGGGGGCAGGAGCAGTACTTC.

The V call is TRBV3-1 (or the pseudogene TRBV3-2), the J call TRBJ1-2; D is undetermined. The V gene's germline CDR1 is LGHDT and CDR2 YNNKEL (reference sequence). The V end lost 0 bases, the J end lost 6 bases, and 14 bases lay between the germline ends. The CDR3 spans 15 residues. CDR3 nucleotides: TGTGCCAGCAGCCAAGACGCGGGCAGAACCAATGGCTACACCTTC. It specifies CASSQDAGRTNGYTF.

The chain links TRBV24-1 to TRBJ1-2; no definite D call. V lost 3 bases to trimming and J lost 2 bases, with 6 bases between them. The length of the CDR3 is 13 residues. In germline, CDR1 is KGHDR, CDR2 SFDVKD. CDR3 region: CATSDGGNYGYTF. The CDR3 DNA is TGTGCCACCAGTGATGGCGGGAACTATGGCTACACCTTC.

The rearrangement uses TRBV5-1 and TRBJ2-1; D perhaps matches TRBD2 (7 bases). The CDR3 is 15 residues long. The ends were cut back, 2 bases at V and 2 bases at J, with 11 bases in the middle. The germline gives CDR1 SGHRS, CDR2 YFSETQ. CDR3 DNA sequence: TGCGCCAGCAGCTTCCGGGGGGCCACCTACAATGAGCAGTTCTTC. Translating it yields CASSFRGATYNEQFF.

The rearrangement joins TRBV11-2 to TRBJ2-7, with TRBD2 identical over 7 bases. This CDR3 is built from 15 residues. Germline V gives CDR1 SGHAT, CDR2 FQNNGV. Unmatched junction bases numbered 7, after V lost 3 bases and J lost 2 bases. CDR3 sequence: CASSLGSGTAYEQYF. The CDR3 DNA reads TGTGCCAGCAGCTTGGGCAGCGGGACTGCCTACGAGCAGTACTTC. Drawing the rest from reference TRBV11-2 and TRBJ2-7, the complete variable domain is EAGVAQSPRYKIIEKRQSVAFWCNPISGHATLYWYQQILGQGPKLLIQFQNNGVVDDSQLPKDRFSAERLKGVDSTLKIQPAKLEDSAVYLCASSLGSGTAYEQYFGPGTRLTVT.

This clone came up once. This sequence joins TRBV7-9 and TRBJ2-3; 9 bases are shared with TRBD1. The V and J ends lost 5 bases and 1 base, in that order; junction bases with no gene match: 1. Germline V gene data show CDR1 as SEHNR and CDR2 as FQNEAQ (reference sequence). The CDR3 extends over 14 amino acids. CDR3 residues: CASSRQGGTDTQYF. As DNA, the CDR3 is TGTGCCAGCAGCAGACAGGGGGGCACAGATACGCAGTATTTT.

The CDR3 coding sequence is TGCAGTGCTAGTCCGGTCGGGGGGTGGTACGAGCAGTACTTC. Its translation: CSASPVGGWYEQYF. The chain couples TRBV20-1 to TRBJ2-7; TRBD2 aligns across 7 bases. The CDR3 is made up of 14 amino acids. Germline CDR1 and CDR2: DFQATT and SNEGSKA (reference sequence). V shed 3 bases and J 4 bases; nucleotides not matched to a gene: 9.

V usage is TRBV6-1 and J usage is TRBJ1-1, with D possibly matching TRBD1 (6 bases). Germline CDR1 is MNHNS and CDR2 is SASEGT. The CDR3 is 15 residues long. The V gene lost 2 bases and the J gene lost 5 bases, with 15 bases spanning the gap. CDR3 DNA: TGTGCCAGCAGTGAAACCACAGGGATAGGTACTGAAGCTTTCTTT. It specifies CASSETTGIGTEAFF.

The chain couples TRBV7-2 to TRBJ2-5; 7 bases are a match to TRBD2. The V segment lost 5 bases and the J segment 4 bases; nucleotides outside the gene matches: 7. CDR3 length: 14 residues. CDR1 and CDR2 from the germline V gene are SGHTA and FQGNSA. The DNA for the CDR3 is TGTGCCAGCAGCACAGGACTAGTCCCAGAGACCCAGTACTTC. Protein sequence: CASSTGLVPETQYF.

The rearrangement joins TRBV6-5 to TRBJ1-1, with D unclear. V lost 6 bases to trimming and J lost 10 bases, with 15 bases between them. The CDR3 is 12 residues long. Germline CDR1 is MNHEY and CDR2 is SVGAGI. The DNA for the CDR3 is TGTGCCAGCAGGACCCGGGTTTTTGGAGCTTTCTTT. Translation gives CASRTRVFGAFF.

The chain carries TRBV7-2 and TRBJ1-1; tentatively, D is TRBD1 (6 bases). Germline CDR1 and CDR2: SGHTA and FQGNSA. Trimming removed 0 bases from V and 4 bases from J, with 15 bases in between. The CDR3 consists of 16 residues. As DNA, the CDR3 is TGTGCCAGCAGCTTAGCGCGGGGGGCGGCCCCCACTGAAGCTTTCTTT. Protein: CASSLARGAAPTEAFF.

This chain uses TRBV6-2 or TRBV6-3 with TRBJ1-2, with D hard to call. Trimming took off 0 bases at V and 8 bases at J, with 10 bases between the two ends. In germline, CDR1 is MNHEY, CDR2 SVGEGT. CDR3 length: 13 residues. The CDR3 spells CASSYSIAEGYTF. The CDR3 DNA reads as TGTGCCAGCAGTTACTCGATCGCAGAAGGCTACACCTTC.

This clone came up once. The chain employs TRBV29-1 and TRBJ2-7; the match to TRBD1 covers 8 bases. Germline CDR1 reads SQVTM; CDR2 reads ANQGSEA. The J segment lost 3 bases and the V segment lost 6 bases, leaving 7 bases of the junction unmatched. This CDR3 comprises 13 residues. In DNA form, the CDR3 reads TGCAGCGTGGGCCAGGGGGCCCTCTACGAGCAGTACTTC. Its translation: CSVGQGALYEQYF.

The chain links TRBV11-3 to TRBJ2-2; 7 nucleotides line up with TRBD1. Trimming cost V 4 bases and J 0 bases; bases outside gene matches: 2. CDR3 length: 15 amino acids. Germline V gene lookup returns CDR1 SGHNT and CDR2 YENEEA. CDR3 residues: CASSWGTANTGELFF. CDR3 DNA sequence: TGTGCCAGCAGCTGGGGGACAGCGAACACCGGGGAGCTGTTTTTT.

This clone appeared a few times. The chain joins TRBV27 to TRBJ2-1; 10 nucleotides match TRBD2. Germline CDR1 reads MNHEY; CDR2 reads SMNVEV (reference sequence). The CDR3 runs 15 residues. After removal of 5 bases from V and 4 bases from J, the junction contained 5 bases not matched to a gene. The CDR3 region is CASSPLAGAYNEQFF. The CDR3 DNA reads TGTGCCAGCAGTCCCCTAGCGGGAGCATACAATGAGCAGTTCTTC.

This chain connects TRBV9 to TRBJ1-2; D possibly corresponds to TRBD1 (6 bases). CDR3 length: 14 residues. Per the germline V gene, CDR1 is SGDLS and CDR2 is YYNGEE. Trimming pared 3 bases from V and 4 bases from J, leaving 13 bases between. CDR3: CASSANTGPYGYTF. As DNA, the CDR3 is TGTGCCAGCAGCGCAAATACAGGGCCCTATGGCTACACCTTC.